Each of the 29 T cell receptor beta chains below was sequenced from the same sample in a study of blood T cell repertoires in COVID-19. Clones were sequenced by immunoSEQ multiplex PCR, and TCRdb holds only the in-frame ones, with some missing. The repertoire consists of roughly 93,000 clones, with 80% to 90% occurring once and the leading ten covering 1.1%. Sample: peripheral blood. The receptors were gathered from a human donor in a cohort sampled during active COVID-19.

The chain carries TRBV7-9 and TRBJ1-5; TRBD1 matches 10 bases. From germline, CDR1 is SEHNR and CDR2 FQNEAQ (reference sequence). V dropped 4 bases and J dropped 1; count of bases not matched to a gene: 4. This CDR3 region has 16 residues. CDR3 sequence: CASSYGTGASNQPQHF. For the CDR3, the DNA is TGTGCCAGCAGCTATGGGACAGGGGCGAGCAATCAGCCCCAGCATTTT.

In its sample, this clone was seen once. The genes are TRBV10-3 and TRBJ1-2; D might be TRBD1 (6 bases). The CDR3 has 13 residues. The germline gives CDR1 ENHRY, CDR2 SYGVKD. Trimming removed 7 bases from V and 2 bases from J, with 11 bases in between. The CDR3 region has the DNA TGTGCCATCAAGGGGGAGTGGAACTATGGCTACACCTTC. This translates into CAIKGEWNYGYTF.

V and J are TRBV11-2 and TRBJ1-1; TRBD1 is a possible D gene (6 bases). V shed 1 base and J shed 2 bases, with 8 bases lying between them. The CDR3 loop spans 14 amino acids. CDR1 and CDR2 (germline): SGHAT, FQNNGV. The CDR3 is CASSLAGTNTEAFF. CDR3 bases: TGTGCCAGCAGCTTAGCAGGGACAAACACTGAAGCTTTCTTT.

This chain connects TRBV11-2 to TRBJ2-7; D uncertain. The CDR3 contains 15 residues. Germline V gene lookup returns CDR1 SGHAT and CDR2 FQNNGV. The ends were cut back, 1 base at V and 1 base at J, with 11 bases in the middle. This chain's CDR3 is CASSLAGRRSYEQYF. The CDR3 DNA sequence: TGTGCCAGCAGCTTAGCCGGCAGGCGATCCTACGAGCAGTACTTC.

This chain connects TRBV18 to TRBJ2-1; possibly TRBD1 for D (5 bases). This CDR3 has 14 residues. The V gene lost 6 bases and the J gene lost 2 bases, with 11 bases spanning the gap. CDR1 KGHSH and CDR2 LQKENI come from the germline V gene. CDR3 sequence reads: CASSPRGTYNEQFF. CDR3 nucleotide sequence: TGTGCCAGCTCCCCTAGGGGCACCTACAATGAGCAGTTCTTC.

The genes are TRBV10-2 and TRBJ2-1; 9 bases agree with TRBD2. Trimming removed 3 bases from V and 9 bases from J; junction bases left unmatched: 15. CDR1 WSHSY and CDR2 SAAADI come from the germline V gene. This CDR3 is built from 17 residues. The CDR3 sequence is CASSDTATGTSQSEQFF. CDR3 sequence (DNA): TGCGCCAGCAGTGACACAGCTACCGGGACTAGCCAAAGTGAGCAGTTCTTC.

The V and J genes are TRBV14 and TRBJ2-5; 9 bases fit TRBD2. V lost 1 base and J lost 5; bases outside the gene matches: 11. The germline V gene has CDR1 SGHDN and CDR2 FVKESK. The CDR3 extends over 17 amino acids. DNA of the CDR3: TGTGCCAGCAGCCAAGTTGGGCGGGAGGGTGAGGAGGAGACCCAGTACTTC. This gives the protein CASSQVGREGEEETQYF.

Here the CDR3 reads CASSLEGVTGNTIYF. The CDR3 DNA sequence: TGTGCCAGCAGCTTAGAGGGGGTAACTGGAAACACCATATATTTT. The rearrangement links TRBV7-9 to TRBJ1-3, with D maybe TRBD1 (6 bases). Trimming shortened V by 1 base and J by 2 bases, and 9 bases separated the two germline ends. Germline V gives CDR1 SEHNR, CDR2 FQNEAQ (reference sequence). The CDR3 length is 15 residues.

The chain couples TRBV7-3 to TRBJ2-3, with 10 nucleotides matching TRBD2. The CDR3 consists of 14 residues. With V trimmed by 6 bases and J by 9 bases, 9 bases remained unmatched. The V gene's germline CDR1 is SGHTA and CDR2 FQGTGA. The CDR3 region is CASRAGGPGTTQYF. The CDR3 DNA is TGTGCCAGCAGAGCGGGAGGGCCGGGGACCACGCAGTATTTT. Full variable domain (missing parts from reference TRBV7-3 and TRBJ2-3): GAGVSQTPSNKVTEKGKYVELRCDPISGHTALYWYRQSLGQGPEFLIYFQGTGAADDSGLPNDRFFAVRPEGSVSTLKIQRTERGDSAVYLCASRAGGPGTTQYFGPGTRLTVL.

This clone was counted between two and nine times. The chain employs TRBV10-3 and TRBJ2-7, with TRBD2 matching over 7 bases. V lost 10 bases to trimming and J lost 5 bases; unmatched junction nucleotides: 11. There are 13 residues in the CDR3. Germline CDR1 reads ENHRY; CDR2 reads SYGVKD. This CDR3 is CATVGAGRNEQYF. The CDR3 region has the DNA TGTGCCACGGTCGGGGCCGGGAGGAACGAGCAGTACTTC.

J is TRBJ2-1 and V is TRBV5-4; TRBD2 might be the D (5 bases). CDR3 size: 17 residues. Between the trimmed V and J ends, which lost 4 bases and 0 bases, there was a span of 17 bases. Per the germline V gene, CDR1 is SGHNT and CDR2 is YYREEE (reference sequence). CDR3 in DNA: TGTGCCAGCAGCCCGACCAGAGGAGGCCTCTCCTACAATGAGCAGTTCTTC. It codes for CASSPTRGGLSYNEQFF.

The chain recombines TRBV6-5 with TRBJ1-1; no definite D call. The CDR3 has 13 amino acids. Germline CDR1 reads MNHEY; CDR2 reads SVGAGI. Trimming removed 1 base from V and 4 bases from J, with 7 bases in between. CDR3 in DNA: TGTGCCAGCAGTTACTGGGGAGGCACTGAAGCTTTCTTT. Protein sequence: CASSYWGGTEAFF.

The V call is TRBV5-1, the J call TRBJ2-5; 13 nucleotides align to TRBD2. The CDR3 length is 17 residues. V lost 3 bases, J lost 0 bases, and 5 bases stayed unmatched. CDR1 is SGHRS, CDR2 YFSETQ, per germline. In DNA form, the CDR3 reads TGCGCCAGCAGCTCGGGACTAGCGGGACGGTACCAAGAGACCCAGTACTTC. Amino acid sequence: CASSSGLAGRYQETQYF.

This chain connects TRBV19 to TRBJ2-7; D may be TRBD2 (8 bases). This CDR3 is built from 16 residues. The V end lost 4 bases, the J end lost 1 base, and 17 bases lay between the germline ends. CDR1 is LNHDA, CDR2 SQIVND, per germline (reference sequence). Here the CDR3 DNA reads TGTGCCAGTAGTAAGCGGGGGCAGGGGGGGTCCTACGAGCAGTACTTC. It codes for CASSKRGQGGSYEQYF. The full variable domain, rest sourced from reference TRBV19 and TRBJ2-7, is DGGITQSPKYLFRKEGQNVTLSCEQNLNHDAMYWYRQDPGQGLRLIYYSQIVNDFQKGDIAEGYSVSREKKESFPLTVTSAQKNPTAFYLCASSKRGQGGSYEQYFGPGTRLTVT.

The chain uses TRBV18 and TRBJ1-6; D is possibly TRBD1 (5 bases). The CDR3 sequence is 15 residues long. With 3 bases removed from V and 7 bases from J, the gap between germline ends came to 13 bases. Germline loops: CDR1 KGHSH, CDR2 LQKENI. The CDR3 here is CASSPQVQGNSPLHF. The CDR3 bases are TGTGCCAGCTCACCTCAAGTCCAGGGAAATTCACCCCTCCACTTT.

Here the CDR3 DNA reads TGCGCCAGCAGCCCCCCAGGTGGCCAGGCAGCTGAGGAGCAGTTCTTC. Its translation: CASSPPGGQAAEEQFF. The chain recombines TRBV5-1 with TRBJ2-1; D ambiguous. This CDR3 contains 16 residues. V was cut by 4 bases and J by 10 bases, with 24 bases left in between. CDR1 and CDR2 (germline): SGHRS, YFSETQ.

This chain links TRBV30 with TRBJ1-1; D is unclear. The germline V gene has CDR1 GTSNPN and CDR2 SVGIG (reference sequence). V was cut by 3 bases and J by 1 base, with 9 bases left in between. The CDR3 has 13 residues. CDR3 amino acids: CAWRKHQNTEAFF. The CDR3 DNA reads as TGTGCCTGGAGGAAACACCAGAACACTGAAGCTTTCTTT.

The chain recombines TRBV4-2 with TRBJ1-3; D is perhaps TRBD1 (5 bases). Trimming took 0 bases from V and 0 from J, leaving 12 bases between them. In germline, CDR1 is LGHNA, CDR2 YNFKEQ. CDR3 length equals 17 residues. The CDR3 protein is CASSQDLTEFSGNTIYF. DNA for the CDR3: TGTGCCAGCAGCCAAGATCTGACAGAATTCTCTGGAAACACCATATATTTT.

The chain recombines TRBV27 with TRBJ1-1, with D perhaps matching TRBD1 (6 bases). From germline, CDR1 is MNHEY and CDR2 SMNVEV (reference sequence). There are 16 residues in the CDR3. The V end was cut by 5 bases, the J end by 0 bases, with 16 bases between. CDR3 sequence: CASSPPTDRLNTEAFF. CDR3 coding DNA: TGTGCCAGCAGTCCCCCCACCGACAGGCTGAACACTGAAGCTTTCTTT.

V is TRBV11-2 and J is TRBJ1-2; D remains ambiguous. Germline V gene lookup returns CDR1 SGHAT and CDR2 FQNNGV. This CDR3 spans 14 amino acids. V gave up 1 base and J gave up 0 bases, with 6 bases separating them. CDR3 sequence: CASSLGGANYGYTF. The CDR3 nucleotides are TGTGCCAGCAGCTTAGGAGGCGCTAACTATGGCTACACCTTC.

This chain joins TRBV28 and TRBJ2-6, with a weak D call TRBD2 (6 bases). CDR3 length: 15 amino acids. The V end lost 8 bases, the J end lost 0 bases, and 11 bases lay between the germline ends. The germline V gene encodes CDR1 MDHEN and CDR2 SYDVKM. CDR3: CASVGGSSGANVLTF. Here the CDR3 DNA reads TGTGCCAGCGTCGGGGGTTCCTCTGGGGCCAACGTCCTGACTTTC.

The DNA for the CDR3 is TGTGCCAGCAGTCGGGACAGACTTAATTCACCCCTCCACTTT. Encoded protein: CASSRDRLNSPLHF. The chain recombines TRBV9 with TRBJ1-6; 7 positions match TRBD1. With V trimmed by 5 bases and J by 6 bases, 5 bases remained unmatched. This CDR3 contains 14 residues. Germline V gene sequence: CDR1 SGDLS, CDR2 YYNGEE. Full variable domain (outside the CDR3, taken from reference TRBV9 and TRBJ1-6): DSGVTQTPKHLITATGQRVTLRCSPRSGDLSVYWYQQSLDQGLQFLIQYYNGEERAKGNILERFSAQQFPDLHSELNLSSLELGDSALYFCASSRDRLNSPLHFGNGTRLTVT.

The J gene is TRBJ2-7, the V gene TRBV19; D unresolved. The ends were cut back, 1 base at V and 2 bases at J, with 15 bases in the middle. The CDR3 has 16 residues. Germline V lookup: CDR1 LNHDA, CDR2 SQIVND (reference sequence). This CDR3 is CASSIGGPPATYEQYF. CDR3 nucleotide sequence: TGTGCCAGTAGTATAGGAGGTCCACCTGCTACCTACGAGCAGTACTTC.

The CDR3 here is CSVGQGVDYGYTF. In DNA form, the CDR3 reads TGCAGCGTTGGGCAGGGGGTAGACTATGGCTACACCTTC. The gene calls are TRBV29-1 and TRBJ1-2; 7 bases match TRBD1. CDR1 is SQVTM and CDR2 is ANQGSEA in the germline V gene. V shed 4 bases and J 3 bases; nucleotides not matched to a gene: 5. This CDR3 has 13 amino acids.

The rearrangement links TRBV5-1 to TRBJ2-6, with a tentative D call TRBD2 (6 bases). With 4 bases removed from V and 0 bases from J, the gap between germline ends came to 20 bases. Germline V gene lookup returns CDR1 SGHRS and CDR2 YFSETQ. The CDR3 spans 19 residues. This CDR3 is CASSQPGTYGLSGANVLTF. CDR3 coding DNA: TGCGCCAGCAGCCAACCCGGGACTTATGGACTCTCTGGGGCCAACGTCCTGACTTTC.

Only one count was recorded for this clone. The gene calls are TRBV6-1 and TRBJ2-7; D might be TRBD1 (6 bases). The CDR3 is 17 amino acids. With 1 base removed from V and 2 bases from J, the gap between germline ends came to 18 bases. CDR1 MNHNS and CDR2 SASEGT come from the germline V gene. The CDR3 sequence is CASSEGVEGGPPYEQYF. The CDR3 coding sequence is TGTGCCAGCAGTGAAGGTGTGGAAGGGGGTCCCCCCTACGAGCAGTACTTC.

This clone was found once. V usage is TRBV10-1 and J usage is TRBJ2-1, with D possibly TRBD2 on 5 matching bases. Germline V lookup: CDR1 WNHNN, CDR2 SYGVQD (reference sequence). The CDR3 has 14 residues. V shed 3 bases and J shed 7 bases, with 13 bases lying between them. The DNA for the CDR3 is TGCGCCAGCAGTGACGGTGGGAGAGGGAATGAGCAGTTCTTC. Its protein product is CASSDGGRGNEQFF.

Only one count was recorded for this clone. The CDR3: CASSPFRDSYNYTF. Here the CDR3 DNA reads TGTGCCAGCAGCCCTTTCAGGGACTCCTATAACTACACCTTC. The chain links TRBV3-1 (or the pseudogene TRBV3-2) to TRBJ1-2; D is perhaps TRBD1 (5 bases). The CDR3 has 14 amino acids. Germline V lookup: CDR1 LGHDT, CDR2 YNNKEL (reference sequence). V lost 4 bases to trimming and J lost 10 bases, with 19 bases between them.

The chain combines TRBV18 with TRBJ1-1, with D tentatively TRBD1 (5 bases). The CDR3 loop spans 14 amino acids. In germline, CDR1 is KGHSH, CDR2 LQKENI. Trimming shortened V by 2 bases and J by 2 bases, and 9 bases separated the two germline ends. The CDR3 region is CASSPRQQNTEAFF. Here the CDR3 DNA reads TGTGCCAGCTCACCAAGACAGCAAAACACTGAAGCTTTCTTT. Combining the CDR3 with reference TRBV18 and TRBJ1-1 gives the whole variable domain NAGVMQNPRHLVRRRGQEARLRCSPMKGHSHVYWYRQLPEEGLKFMVYLQKENIIDESGMPKERFSAEFPKEGPSILRIQQVVRGDSAAYFCASSPRQQNTEAFFGQGTRLTVV.